Included here is one T cell receptor (beta chain) sequence, with context. The V gene lost 4 bases and the J gene lost 0 bases, with 3 bases spanning the gap. Germline V gene lookup returns CDR1 SGHVS and CDR2 FNYEAQ. The CDR3 runs to 13 residues. The data originate from a study of blood T cell repertoires in COVID-19. Study-wide background: The United States, Italy and Spain supplied acute and convalescent COVID-19 samples. Sample material is recorded as cDNA or gDNA derived from T cells, B-cell-depleted T cells, or PBMCs.

In the authors' workflow: Estimation of nucleated cell counts relied on the amplification of reference gene primers. Profiling relied on immunoSEQ multiplex PCR, and the TCRdb table lists in-frame clones only, not all of them. V and J calls plus clone size are reproduced from that table; the DNA served to infer D and trimming. The data show some 150,000 clones, 80% to 90% seen once. The V and J genes are TRBV7-6 and TRBJ2-2; no clear D. The receptor was derived from a man in his forties who had recovered from COVID-19. Input material: peripheral blood. The CDR3 spells CASSSANTGELFF. The CDR3 bases are TGTGCCAGCAGCTCAGCGAACACCGGGGAGCTGTTTTTT.